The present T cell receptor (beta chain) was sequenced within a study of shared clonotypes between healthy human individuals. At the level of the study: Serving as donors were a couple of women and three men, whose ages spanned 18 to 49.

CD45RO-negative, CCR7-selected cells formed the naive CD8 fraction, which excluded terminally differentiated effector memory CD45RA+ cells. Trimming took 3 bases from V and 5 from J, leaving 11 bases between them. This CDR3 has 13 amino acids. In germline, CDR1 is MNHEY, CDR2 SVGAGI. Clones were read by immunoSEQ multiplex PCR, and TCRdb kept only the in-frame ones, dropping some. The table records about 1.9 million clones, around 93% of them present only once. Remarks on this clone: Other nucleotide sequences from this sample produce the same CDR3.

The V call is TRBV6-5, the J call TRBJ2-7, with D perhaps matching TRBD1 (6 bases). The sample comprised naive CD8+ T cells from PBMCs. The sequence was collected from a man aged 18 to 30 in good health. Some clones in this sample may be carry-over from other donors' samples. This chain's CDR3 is CASSYVGGDEQYF. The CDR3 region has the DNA TGTGCCAGCAGTTATGTAGGGGGAGACGAGCAGTACTTC.